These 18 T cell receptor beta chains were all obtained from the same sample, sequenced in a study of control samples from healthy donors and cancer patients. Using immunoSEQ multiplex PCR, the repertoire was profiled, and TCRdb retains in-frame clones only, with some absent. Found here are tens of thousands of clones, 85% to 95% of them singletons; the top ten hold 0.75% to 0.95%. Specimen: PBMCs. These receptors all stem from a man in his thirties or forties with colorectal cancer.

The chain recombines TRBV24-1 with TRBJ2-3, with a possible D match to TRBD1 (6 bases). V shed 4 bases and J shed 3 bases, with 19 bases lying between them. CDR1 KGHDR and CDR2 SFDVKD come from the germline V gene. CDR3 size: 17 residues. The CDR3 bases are TGTGCCACCAGTGACCCACGACAGGTTGATAGGACAGATACGCAGTATTTT. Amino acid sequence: CATSDPRQVDRTDTQYF.

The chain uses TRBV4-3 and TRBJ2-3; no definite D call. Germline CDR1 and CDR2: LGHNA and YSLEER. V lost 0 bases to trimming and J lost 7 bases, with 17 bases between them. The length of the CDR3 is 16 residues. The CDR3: CASSQEWGHLSNTQYF. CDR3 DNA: TGCGCCAGCAGCCAAGAGTGGGGTCACCTTAGCAATACGCAGTATTTT.

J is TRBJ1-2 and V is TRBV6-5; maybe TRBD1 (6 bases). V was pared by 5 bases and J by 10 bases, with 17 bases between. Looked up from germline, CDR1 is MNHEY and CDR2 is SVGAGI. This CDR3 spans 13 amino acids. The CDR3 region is CASSRTASLSYTF. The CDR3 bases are TGTGCCAGCAGTAGGACAGCAAGCTTGTCCTACACCTTC.

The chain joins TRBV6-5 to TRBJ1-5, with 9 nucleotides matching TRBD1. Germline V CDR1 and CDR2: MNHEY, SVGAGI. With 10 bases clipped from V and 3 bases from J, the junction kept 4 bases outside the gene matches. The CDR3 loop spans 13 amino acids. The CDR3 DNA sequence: TGTGCCACCGGGACAGGGCCCAATCAGCCCCAGCATTTT. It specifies CATGTGPNQPQHF.

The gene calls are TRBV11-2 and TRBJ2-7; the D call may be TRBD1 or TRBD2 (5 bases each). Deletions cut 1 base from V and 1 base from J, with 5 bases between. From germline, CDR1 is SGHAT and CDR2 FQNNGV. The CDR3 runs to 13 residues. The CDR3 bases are TGTGCCAGCAGCTTAGGGGGGTCCTACGAGCAGTACTTC. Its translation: CASSLGGSYEQYF.

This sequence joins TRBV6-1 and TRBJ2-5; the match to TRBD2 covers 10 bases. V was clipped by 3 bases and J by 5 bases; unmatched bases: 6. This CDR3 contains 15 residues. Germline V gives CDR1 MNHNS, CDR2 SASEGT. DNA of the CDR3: TGTGCCAGCAGTGACAGCGGGGGGGCTTGGGAGACCCAGTACTTC. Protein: CASSDSGGAWETQYF.

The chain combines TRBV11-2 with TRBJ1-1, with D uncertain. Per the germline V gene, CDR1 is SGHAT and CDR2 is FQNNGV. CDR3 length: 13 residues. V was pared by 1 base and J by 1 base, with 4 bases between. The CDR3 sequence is CASSLVPNTEAFF. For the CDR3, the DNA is TGTGCCAGCAGCTTAGTTCCGAACACTGAAGCTTTCTTT.

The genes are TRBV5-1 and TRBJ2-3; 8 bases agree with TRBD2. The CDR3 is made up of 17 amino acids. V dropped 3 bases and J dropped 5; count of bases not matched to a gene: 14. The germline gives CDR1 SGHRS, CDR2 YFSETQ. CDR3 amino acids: CASSWGAGGAVLDTQYF. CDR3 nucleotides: TGCGCCAGCAGCTGGGGGGCCGGGGGGGCCGTACTAGATACGCAGTATTTT.

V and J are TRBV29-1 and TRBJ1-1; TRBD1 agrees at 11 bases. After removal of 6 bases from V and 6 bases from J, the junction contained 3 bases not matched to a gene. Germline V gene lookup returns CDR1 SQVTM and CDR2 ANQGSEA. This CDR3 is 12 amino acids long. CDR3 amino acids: CSVGTGGAEAFF. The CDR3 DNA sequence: TGCAGCGTAGGGACAGGGGGGGCTGAAGCTTTCTTT.

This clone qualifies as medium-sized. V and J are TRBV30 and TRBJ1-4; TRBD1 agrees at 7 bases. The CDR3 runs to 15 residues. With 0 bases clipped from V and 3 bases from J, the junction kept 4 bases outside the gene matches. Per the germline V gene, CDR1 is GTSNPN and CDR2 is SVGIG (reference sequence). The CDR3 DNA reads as TGTGCCTGGAGTGTGACAGGGTCGGCTAATGAAAAACTGTTTTTT. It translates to CAWSVTGSANEKLFF.

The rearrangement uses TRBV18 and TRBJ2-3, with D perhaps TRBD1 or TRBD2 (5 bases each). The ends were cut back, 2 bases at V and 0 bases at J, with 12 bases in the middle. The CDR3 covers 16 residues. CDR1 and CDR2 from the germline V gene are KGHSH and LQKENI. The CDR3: CASSPGSGGSTDTQYF. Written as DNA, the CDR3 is TGTGCCAGCTCACCAGGCTCTGGGGGTAGCACAGATACGCAGTATTTT. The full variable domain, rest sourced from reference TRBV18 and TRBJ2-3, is NAGVMQNPRHLVRRRGQEARLRCSPMKGHSHVYWYRQLPEEGLKFMVYLQKENIIDESGMPKERFSAEFPKEGPSILRIQQVVRGDSAAYFCASSPGSGGSTDTQYFGPGTRLTVL.

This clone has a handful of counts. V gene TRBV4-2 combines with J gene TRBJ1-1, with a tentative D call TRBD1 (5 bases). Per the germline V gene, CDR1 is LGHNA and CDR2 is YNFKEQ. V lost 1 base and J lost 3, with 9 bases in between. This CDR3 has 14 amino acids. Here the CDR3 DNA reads TGTGCCAGCAGCCAAGGGGAGGGGTACACTGAAGCTTTCTTT. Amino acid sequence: CASSQGEGYTEAFF.

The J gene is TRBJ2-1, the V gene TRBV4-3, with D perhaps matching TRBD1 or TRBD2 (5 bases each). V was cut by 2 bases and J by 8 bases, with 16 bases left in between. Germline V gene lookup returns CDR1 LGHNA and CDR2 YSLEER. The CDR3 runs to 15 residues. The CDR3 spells CASSQRLGEKDEQFF. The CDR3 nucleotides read TGCGCCAGCAGCCAACGGCTGGGGGAGAAGGATGAGCAGTTCTTC.

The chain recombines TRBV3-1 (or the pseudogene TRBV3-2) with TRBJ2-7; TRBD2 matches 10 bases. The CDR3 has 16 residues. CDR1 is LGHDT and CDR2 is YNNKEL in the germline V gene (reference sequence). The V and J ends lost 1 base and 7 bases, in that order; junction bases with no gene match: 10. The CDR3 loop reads CASSQARAGGPGEQYF. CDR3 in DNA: TGTGCCAGCAGCCAAGCGCGAGCGGGGGGGCCGGGGGAGCAGTACTTC.

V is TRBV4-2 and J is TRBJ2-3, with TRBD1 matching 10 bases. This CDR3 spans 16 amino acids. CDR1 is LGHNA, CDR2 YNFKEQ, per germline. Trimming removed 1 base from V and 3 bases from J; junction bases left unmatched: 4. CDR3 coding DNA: TGTGCCAGCAGCCAAGGACAGGGGGCTTTTACAGATACGCAGTATTTT. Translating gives CASSQGQGAFTDTQYF.

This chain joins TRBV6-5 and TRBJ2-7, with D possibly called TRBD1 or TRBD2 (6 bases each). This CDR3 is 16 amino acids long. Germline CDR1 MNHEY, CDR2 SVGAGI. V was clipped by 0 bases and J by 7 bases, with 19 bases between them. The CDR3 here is CASSYSRDTLRGEQYV. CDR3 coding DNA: TGTGCCAGCAGTTACTCGCGGGACACTCTCCGAGGGGAGCAGTACGTC.

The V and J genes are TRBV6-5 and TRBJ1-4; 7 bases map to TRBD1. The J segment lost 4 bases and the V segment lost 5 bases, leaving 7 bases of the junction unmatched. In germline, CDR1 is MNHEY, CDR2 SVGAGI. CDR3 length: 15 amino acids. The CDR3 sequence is CASSPRDSLNEKLFF. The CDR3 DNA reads TGTGCCAGCAGTCCCCGGGACAGCCTTAATGAAAAACTGTTTTTT.

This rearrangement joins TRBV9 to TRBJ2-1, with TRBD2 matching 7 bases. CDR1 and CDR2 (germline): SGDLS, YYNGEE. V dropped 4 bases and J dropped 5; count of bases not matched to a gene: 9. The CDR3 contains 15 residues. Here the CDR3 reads CASSPRTSVNNEQFF. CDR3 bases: TGTGCCAGCAGCCCTCGAACTAGCGTCAACAATGAGCAGTTCTTC.